The 28 T cell receptor beta chains presented below share a single source sample, sequenced in a study of response to subunit inactivated influenza vaccine. TCRdb recomputed calls from the RT-PCR reads with MiXCR, one row per CDR3 protein. The table lists under 800,000 distinct CDR3 sequences, about 15% of them singletons. This specimen consisted of PBMCs from blood, obtained around 15 days before vaccination. These receptors came from a man aged 50 or older who received an inactivated influenza vaccine.

The chain is built from TRBV20-1 and TRBJ2-5, with 12 bases matching TRBD2. Losses at the gene ends were 2 bases for V and 4 bases for J; bases not matched to a gene: 8. The germline CDR1 and CDR2 sequences are DFQATT and SNEGSKA (reference sequence). The CDR3 spans 16 residues. The chain's CDR3 is CSARHLAGGRGETQYF. The CDR3 DNA sequence: TGCAGTGCTAGACACCTAGCGGGAGGGAGAGGAGAGACCCAGTACTTC.

The genes are TRBV15 and TRBJ2-5; 7 bases are shared with TRBD1. CDR1 LNHNV and CDR2 YYDKDF come from the germline V gene (reference sequence). The CDR3 runs 17 residues. V lost 6 bases to trimming and J lost 1 base; unmatched junction nucleotides: 14. CDR3 coding DNA: TGTGCCACCAGAAGGCCCGGGACAGAGATTCTCCAAGAGACCCAGTACTTC. It is translated as CATRRPGTEILQETQYF.

The table lists this clonotype with a few counts. This rearrangement joins TRBV14 to TRBJ2-2; D is perhaps TRBD1 (6 bases). CDR3 length: 15 residues. The germline V gene encodes CDR1 SGHDN and CDR2 FVKESK. V gave up 6 bases and J gave up 1 base, with 12 bases separating them. The CDR3, as DNA: TGTGCCAGCAGGCCGACAGGACTGAACACCGGGGAGCTGTTTTTT. Translation gives CASRPTGLNTGELFF.

This clonotype has more than one count but fewer than ten. The chain joins TRBV5-1 to TRBJ2-3; 7 nucleotides line up with TRBD1. The J segment lost 4 bases and the V segment lost 6 bases, leaving 8 bases of the junction unmatched. Germline CDR1 and CDR2: SGHRS and YFSETQ. The CDR3 loop spans 14 amino acids. The CDR3 DNA is TGCGCCAGCATGGCGACAGGGTTTCCAGATACGCAGTATTTT. Encoded protein: CASMATGFPDTQYF.

The V and J genes are TRBV12-3 or TRBV12-4 and TRBJ2-1; TRBD2 is a possible D gene (5 bases). V lost 4 bases and J 8 bases, leaving 12 bases between the germline ends. The CDR3 contains 13 residues. The CDR3 DNA sequence: TGTGCCAGCAGTTCGGAGGCCATGGATGAGCAGTTCTTC. This encodes CASSSEAMDEQFF.

This clonotype occurred a few times. The chain uses TRBV29-1 and TRBJ2-5; 11 bases fit TRBD1. The CDR3 runs to 13 residues. V trimming: 1 base; J trimming: 10 bases; junction bases outside the gene matches: 5. In germline, CDR1 is SQVTM, CDR2 ANQGSEA. CDR3 in amino acids: CSVEAGQGANQYF. The CDR3 bases are TGCAGCGTTGAAGCTGGACAGGGGGCGAACCAGTACTTC. The full variable domain, its missing parts supplied by reference TRBV29-1 and TRBJ2-5, is SAVISQKPSRDICQRGTSLTIQCQVDSQVTMMFWYRQQPGQSLTLIATANQGSEATYESGFVIDKFPISRPNLTFSTLTVSNMSPEDSSIYLCSVEAGQGANQYFGPGTRLLVL.

This clonotype was observed a handful of times. The chain couples TRBV7-2 to TRBJ2-7, with 10 bases matching TRBD1. J gave up 3 bases and V 5 bases, and 7 bases lay outside the gene matches. Germline values: CDR1 SGHTA, CDR2 FQGNSA. The CDR3 is made up of 15 amino acids. The CDR3 DNA reads as TGTGCCAGCAGCCTACAAAGGGACAGGGGCTACGAGCAGTACTTC. As protein: CASSLQRDRGYEQYF.

The sample holds a few counts of this clonotype. V usage is TRBV28 and J usage is TRBJ2-3; D is unclear. Trimming took 2 bases from V and 2 from J, leaving 11 bases between them. Germline V CDR1 and CDR2: MDHEN, SYDVKM. This CDR3 spans 15 amino acids. The CDR3 bases are TGTGCCAGCAGTTTAATCGGACGGTACACAGATACGCAGTATTTT. Translating gives CASSLIGRYTDTQYF.

This clonotype appeared a few times. The rearrangement joins TRBV5-6 to TRBJ1-1; D may be TRBD1 (6 bases). Deletions cut 4 bases from V and 4 bases from J, with 14 bases between. The CDR3 loop spans 14 amino acids. The germline V gene encodes CDR1 SGHDT and CDR2 YYEEEE. CDR3: CASSHLGGGTEAFF. The CDR3 DNA is TGTGCCAGCAGCCATCTCGGAGGGGGCACTGAAGCTTTCTTT.

The table lists this clonotype with a few counts. The V and J genes are TRBV18 and TRBJ2-1, with 11 positions matching TRBD2. This CDR3 is built from 15 residues. J lost 9 bases, V lost 1 base, and 5 bases had no gene match. Germline assignment: CDR1 KGHSH and CDR2 LQKENI. The CDR3, as DNA: TGTGCCAGCTCACCACAACTAGCGGGAGAGGGTGAGCAGTTCTTC. It yields the protein CASSPQLAGEGEQFF.

This clonotype has just a few counts. This rearrangement joins TRBV7-9 to TRBJ2-3; D remains ambiguous. The CDR3 has 13 amino acids. V lost 0 bases to trimming and J lost 7 bases, with 8 bases between them. Per the germline V gene, CDR1 is SEHNR and CDR2 is FQNEAQ (reference sequence). The CDR3 DNA reads as TGTGCCAGCAGCTTAGCTAGTGCCCATACGCAGTATTTT. Protein sequence: CASSLASAHTQYF. Complete variable domain (other parts from reference TRBV7-9 and TRBJ2-3): DTGVSQNPRHKITKRGQNVTFRCDPISEHNRLYWYRQTLGQGPEFLTYFQNEAQLEKSRLLSDRFSAERPKGSFSTLEIQRTEQGDSAMYLCASSLASAHTQYFGPGTRLTVL.

Here the CDR3 DNA reads TGTGCCAGCCAACAAGCGGGACAGCAGTACTTC. As protein: CASQQAGQQYF. The J gene is TRBJ2-7, the V gene TRBV6-6; 7 nucleotides agree with TRBD2. With V trimmed by 8 bases and J by 8 bases, 6 bases remained unmatched. Looked up from germline, CDR1 is MNHNY and CDR2 is SVGAGI (reference sequence). CDR3 length: 11 amino acids.

This clonotype has a count of ten or more. The chain has TRBV12-3 or TRBV12-4 and TRBJ2-5; D unclear. The CDR3 loop spans 13 amino acids. V was cut by 0 bases and J by 7 bases, with 9 bases left in between. CDR3 loop: CASSLALGWTQYF. The CDR3 DNA sequence: TGTGCCAGCAGTTTAGCGCTTGGATGGACCCAGTACTTC.

The sample holds a few counts of this clonotype. The gene calls are TRBV6-1 and TRBJ2-7; D perhaps matches TRBD1 (5 bases). The CDR3 spans 14 residues. CDR1 is MNHNS, CDR2 SASEGT, per germline. Trimming shortened V by 7 bases and J by 0 bases, and 13 bases separated the two germline ends. The CDR3 DNA reads as TGTGCCAGCAAAACATCAGGGCACTCCTACGAGCAGTACTTC. It specifies CASKTSGHSYEQYF.

This chain uses TRBV4-3 with TRBJ1-4; D call uncertain. Deletions cut 0 bases from V and 5 bases from J, with 16 bases between. The CDR3 sequence is 17 residues long. CDR1 is LGHNA, CDR2 YSLEER, per germline. The CDR3 is CASSQDPSGVTNEKLFF. The CDR3 coding sequence is TGCGCCAGCAGCCAAGACCCGTCCGGGGTTACGAATGAAAAACTGTTTTTT.

This clonotype appeared a few times. Sequence at one end of the junction differs from germline and may be a read error. This sequence joins TRBV10-2 and TRBJ2-1, with D tentatively TRBD1 or TRBD2 (5 bases each). The germline gives CDR1 WSHSY, CDR2 SAAADI. The CDR3 has 11 amino acids. CDR3 in DNA: TGCGCCAGCAGTGAGGGTCAGGGTCTAGCCTTC. Amino acid sequence: CASSEGQGLAF.

This clonotype was observed a few times. V usage is TRBV7-2 and J usage is TRBJ1-1; D not resolved. CDR1 and CDR2 from the germline V gene are SGHTA and FQGNSA. The V end lost 8 bases, the J end lost 0 bases, and 10 bases lay between the germline ends. The CDR3 length is 13 residues. The CDR3 sequence: CASAQVLNTEAFF. As DNA, the CDR3 is TGTGCCAGCGCCCAGGTCCTGAACACTGAAGCTTTCTTT.

This clonotype was recorded at least ten times. J is TRBJ2-7 and V is TRBV27, with TRBD2 matching 7 bases. This CDR3 spans 16 amino acids. Looked up from germline, CDR1 is MNHEY and CDR2 is SMNVEV (reference sequence). After removal of 2 bases from V and 3 bases from J, the junction contained 10 bases not matched to a gene. In DNA, the CDR3 is TGTGCCAGCAGTTTAGTTGGGGGAGGGCTTATCTACGAGCAGTACTTC. This sequence encodes CASSLVGGGLIYEQYF.

The chain uses TRBV14 and TRBJ2-1, with D possibly being TRBD2 (6 bases). The germline V gene encodes CDR1 SGHDN and CDR2 FVKESK. This CDR3 has 14 amino acids. V lost 7 bases, J lost 6 bases, and 16 bases lay in between. CDR3 coding DNA: TGTGCCAGCAATTCGGCGGGGAGGATCAATGAGCAGTTCTTC. Residues: CASNSAGRINEQFF.

The chain joins TRBV28 to TRBJ1-6; 9 positions agree with TRBD1. CDR3 length: 13 amino acids. Trimming at V came to 5 bases and at J to 9 bases, leaving 2 bases not matched to a gene. Germline assignment: CDR1 MDHEN and CDR2 SYDVKM. CDR3 DNA: TGTGCCAGCAGTGTGACAGGGGGTTCACCCCTCCACTTT. It codes for CASSVTGGSPLHF.

This clonotype was observed a few times. V and J are TRBV10-3 and TRBJ2-5, with 7 bases aligning to TRBD1. V shed 3 bases, J shed 1 base, and the junction held 5 bases outside the gene matches. The V gene's germline CDR1 is ENHRY and CDR2 SYGVKD. The CDR3 covers 15 residues. Written as DNA, the CDR3 is TGTGCCATCAGTGAACCGACAGGGACCCAAGAGACCCAGTACTTC. Translating gives CAISEPTGTQETQYF.

This clonotype occurred a few times. This chain connects TRBV28 to TRBJ2-1; perhaps D is TRBD1 or TRBD2 (6 bases each). Germline CDR1 and CDR2: MDHEN and SYDVKM. V was trimmed by 5 bases and J by 5 bases, leaving 19 bases between them. There are 16 residues in the CDR3. CDR3 coding DNA: TGTGCCAGCAGTCCCCGAGGGGGGAATTTTCACAATGAGCAGTTCTTC. Amino acid sequence: CASSPRGGNFHNEQFF.

This clonotype was counted ten times or more. The chain employs TRBV29-1 and TRBJ2-7; the match to TRBD1 covers 9 bases. CDR1 is SQVTM and CDR2 is ANQGSEA in the germline V gene. With V trimmed by 2 bases and J by 8 bases, 7 bases remained unmatched. This CDR3 region has 13 residues. The CDR3 DNA is TGCAGCGTTGAACCTACAGGGGGCTCAAAGCAGTACTTC. It codes for CSVEPTGGSKQYF.

This clonotype was observed many times. V is TRBV6-1 and J is TRBJ1-6; TRBD1 agrees at 7 bases. After removal of 2 bases from V and 7 bases from J, the junction contained 20 bases not matched to a gene. The CDR3 sequence is 20 residues long. Germline V gene sequence: CDR1 MNHNS, CDR2 SASEGT. The CDR3 sequence: CASSEFDRVGRRDRNSPLHF. CDR3 sequence (DNA): TGTGCCAGCAGTGAATTCGATCGAGTGGGGCGTCGGGACAGAAATTCACCCCTCCACTTT.

The rearrangement uses TRBV5-1 and TRBJ2-1, with TRBD2 matching 12 bases. V gave up 7 bases and J gave up 2 bases; unmatched junction bases: 10. Per the germline V gene, CDR1 is SGHRS and CDR2 is YFSETQ. The CDR3 length is 17 residues. CDR3 region: CASSGATSGGTYNEQFF. The CDR3 bases are TGCGCCAGCTCGGGGGCGACTAGCGGGGGCACCTACAATGAGCAGTTCTTC.

This clonotype was detected a few times. J is TRBJ1-1 and V is TRBV15; D is unclear. V lost 0 bases, J lost 5 bases, and 16 bases lay in between. CDR1 is LNHNV and CDR2 is YYDKDF in the germline V gene (reference sequence). This CDR3 region has 16 residues. The CDR3 sequence: CATSRDFPGLSTEAFF. CDR3 sequence (DNA): TGTGCCACCAGCAGAGATTTTCCAGGTCTGTCGACTGAAGCTTTCTTT.

The CDR3 DNA reads as TGCAGTGCTAGAGATGGGACCAGGGTTAACTATGGCTACACCTTC. Translated: CSARDGTRVNYGYTF. This chain links TRBV20-1 with TRBJ1-2; the D gene is possibly TRBD1 (5 bases). Trimming left V 0 bases short and J 1 base short, with 12 bases between. There are 15 residues in the CDR3. Germline CDR1 reads DFQATT; CDR2 reads SNEGSKA (reference sequence).

The V call is TRBV30, the J call TRBJ2-7, with D unclear. Trimming removed 2 bases at V and 4 bases at J, with 12 bases between. Looked up from germline, CDR1 is GTSNPN and CDR2 is SVGIG (reference sequence). CDR3 length: 13 amino acids. The CDR3 spells CAWSTGVVYEQYF. DNA of the CDR3: TGTGCCTGGAGTACTGGGGTCGTTTACGAGCAGTACTTC.